This TCR beta chain emerged from a study of prognosis after radiotherapy for stage I lung cancer. Overall study: For radiotherapy, patients got SBRT split into 3 to 5 fractions, giving a biologically effective dose of at least 100 Gy. Radiotherapy was followed by distant metastases in a handful of patients, which appeared at a median of approximately 7 months; 15 patients showed no significant progression. Study-wide findings and caveats: Reportedly, patients with and without metastases differed in TRBV and TRBJ gene usage.

CDR1 SNHLY and CDR2 FYNNEI come from the germline V gene. The CDR3 consists of 14 residues. Each of the patients had no lymph node involvement on CT and PET/CT and no prior chemotherapy, radiotherapy or other malignancies. A note on this clonotype: Its antigen is undetermined. The junction departs from the called germline gene at one end, perhaps through a read error.

Amplification of TCR beta CDR3 from genomic DNA used two-round multiplex PCR. Every TRBV and TRBJ gene had its own specific primer in first-round PCR. In TCRdb, the multiplex PCR reads were re-called with MiXCR into one record per CDR3 protein. The sample shows some 35,000 distinct CDR3 sequences, more than 30% of them seen only once. This chain joins TRBV2 and TRBJ2-2; D might be TRBD1 or TRBD2, each matching 6 bases. The clonotype originates from a donor over 45 with non-small cell lung cancer. This specimen was PBMCs, taken before or after stereotactic body radiation therapy (not recorded which). The CDR3 DNA reads TGTGTCAGCATTGACAGGTCGGGAGCCGGGGAGCTGTTTTTT. This gives the protein CVSIDRSGAGELFF.